This T cell receptor beta chain derives from a study of T cell responses to AZD1222 COVID-19 vaccine. The data were produced by immunoSEQ multiplex PCR, yet TCRdb's version contains in-frame clones alone and is incomplete. Among about 120,000 clones listed, 90% to 95% were seen once. The CDR3 consists of 14 residues. V was clipped by 6 bases and J by 0 bases; unmatched bases: 2. In germline, CDR1 is SQVTM, CDR2 ANQGSEA. Whole-study findings and limits: Donor demographics were predominantly white British with a female majority; clonal diversity may be underestimated. Breadth and depth of Spike-specific TCRs rose after two AZD1222 doses. A reported finding is that nearly half of spike-specific TCRs target unmutated variant regions.

As for this clone: Its target is not known.

Here the sequenced sample was peripheral blood, taken 28 days after the second AZD1222 dose. The rearrangement uses TRBV29-1 and TRBJ2-5, with TRBD2 matching over 12 bases. This TCR was sampled from an adult who received the AZD1222 COVID-19 vaccine. CDR3 loop: CSVLAGGHQETQYF. The CDR3 DNA reads TGCAGCGTCCTAGCGGGGGGGCACCAAGAGACCCAGTACTTC.